The 6 T cell receptor beta chains in this list originate from one sample, sequenced in a study of siplizumab effects on memory and regulatory T cells. Method: immunoSEQ multiplex PCR; TCRdb's copy keeps in-frame clones and lacks some. Here the sample spans about 87,000 clones, about 87% being singletons. The sequencing input was Tregs sorted from blood. The receptors were gathered from a human donor in good health.

J is TRBJ2-6 and V is TRBV28; no reliable D call. The CDR3 has 13 amino acids. V was cut by 8 bases and J by 0 bases, with 5 bases left in between. CDR1 is MDHEN and CDR2 is SYDVKM in the germline V gene. Here the CDR3 DNA reads TGTGCCAGCCTATTCTCTGGGGCCAACGTCCTGACTTTC. Translated: CASLFSGANVLTF.

The rearrangement links TRBV6-5 to TRBJ2-1; 8 bases match TRBD2. CDR1 and CDR2 (germline): MNHEY, SVGAGI. The ends lost 4 bases at V and 5 bases at J; junction bases unmatched: 4. CDR3 size: 14 residues. The CDR3 region is CASSSRRGDNEQFF. In DNA, the CDR3 is TGTGCCAGCAGTTCAAGGCGGGGGGACAATGAGCAGTTCTTC.

The chain combines TRBV5-6 with TRBJ1-1; D perhaps matches TRBD1 (6 bases). V lost 4 bases and J lost 0, with 10 bases in between. The CDR3 is made up of 14 amino acids. Germline-derived CDR1 and CDR2 are SGHDT and YYEEEE. CDR3 protein: CASSPTGMNTEAFF. The CDR3, as DNA: TGTGCCAGCAGCCCCACAGGGATGAACACTGAAGCTTTCTTT. The entire variable domain, with the rest obtained from reference TRBV5-6 and TRBJ1-1, is as follows: DAGVTQSPTHLIKTRGQQVTLRCSPKSGHDTVSWYQQALGQGPQFIFQYYEEEERQRGNFPDRFSGHQFPNYSSELNVNALLLGDSALYLCASSPTGMNTEAFFGQGTRLTVV.

The chain couples TRBV12-5 to TRBJ1-2; no firm D call. This CDR3 is 13 amino acids long. The V and J ends lost 5 bases and 8 bases respectively, with 15 bases between them. Germline lookup yields CDR1 LGHNT and CDR2 FRNRAP. The CDR3 reads CASGTPGSAGYTF. The DNA for the CDR3 is TGTGCTAGTGGTACACCTGGGTCGGCGGGCTACACCTTC.

This chain connects TRBV28 to TRBJ1-2; no clear D gene. The CDR3 consists of 12 residues. Trimming removed 1 base at V and 3 bases at J, with 3 bases between. Germline CDR1 reads MDHEN; CDR2 reads SYDVKM. CDR3 residues: CASSLFDYGYTF. CDR3 DNA sequence: TGTGCCAGCAGTTTATTCGACTATGGCTACACCTTC.

This clone was found a few times. The rearrangement links TRBV4-3 to TRBJ1-3; TRBD1 is a possible D gene (6 bases). Trimming shortened V by 1 base and J by 3 bases, and 13 bases separated the two germline ends. This CDR3 has 16 amino acids. In germline, CDR1 is LGHNA, CDR2 YSLEER. CDR3 region: CASSQVSYRDGNTIYF. DNA for the CDR3: TGCGCCAGCAGCCAAGTCTCCTACAGGGATGGAAACACCATATATTTT.